The next 11 T cell receptor beta chains were all read from a single sample in a study of T cell clones after liver transplantation. Method: immunoSEQ multiplex PCR; TCRdb's copy keeps in-frame clones and lacks some. The sample contains 70,000 or so clones, 90% to 95% of which appear only once. Specimen: CD4+ T cells from blood, collected around 25 months after liver transplant. All receptors derive from a human patient who received a liver transplant. Some T cells may be graft donor cells.

As to this clone: In the same sample, other DNA sequences code for this CDR3. The chain employs TRBV28 and TRBJ1-2; D may be TRBD1 (5 bases). The CDR3 has 12 amino acids. V lost 3 bases to trimming and J lost 6 bases, with 8 bases between them. Germline-derived CDR1 and CDR2 are MDHEN and SYDVKM. CDR3 in DNA: TGTGCCAGCAGTTTCCGGGGGAATGGCTACACCTTC. Amino acid sequence: CASSFRGNGYTF.

The V and J genes are TRBV19 and TRBJ1-2; D call uncertain. CDR3 length: 14 amino acids. Per germline, CDR1 LNHDA and CDR2 SQIVND (reference sequence). V lost 3 bases and J lost 8, with 16 bases in between. The CDR3 DNA follows: TGTGCCAGTAGTATGGTTACACACTCAACAGGCTACACCTTC. This sequence encodes CASSMVTHSTGYTF. The whole variable domain, filled in from reference TRBV19 and TRBJ1-2, reads DGGITQSPKYLFRKEGQNVTLSCEQNLNHDAMYWYRQDPGQGLRLIYYSQIVNDFQKGDIAEGYSVSREKKESFPLTVTSAQKNPTAFYLCASSMVTHSTGYTFGSGTRLTVV.

DNA for the CDR3: TGCGCCAGCAGCCAGCTTCCAGGGGGCTATAGCGGGGAGCTGTTTTTT. It translates to CASSQLPGGYSGELFF. This chain uses TRBV4-1 with TRBJ2-2; 8 bases map to TRBD1. Germline V lookup: CDR1 MGHRA, CDR2 YSYEKL. CDR3 length: 16 amino acids. The V and J ends lost 3 bases and 7 bases, in that order; junction bases with no gene match: 10.

This clone was observed a single time. The chain uses TRBV5-1 and TRBJ2-5; D is perhaps TRBD2 (6 bases). Germline V lookup: CDR1 SGHRS, CDR2 YFSETQ. V was trimmed by 1 base and J by 2 bases, leaving 18 bases between them. The CDR3 totals 17 residues. CDR3 sequence reads: CASSLYRSGVSQETQYF. The DNA for the CDR3 is TGCGCCAGCAGCTTGTACCGGTCGGGAGTTAGTCAAGAGACCCAGTACTTC.

The gene calls are TRBV28 and TRBJ1-1; 9 positions match TRBD1. The germline gives CDR1 MDHEN, CDR2 SYDVKM. V shed 5 bases and J 4 bases; nucleotides not matched to a gene: 14. This CDR3 is built from 17 residues. CDR3 sequence (DNA): TGTGCCAGCAGTCTGACGCCCGGGACAGGGTCGGGCACTGAAGCTTTCTTT. Encoded protein: CASSLTPGTGSGTEAFF.

J is TRBJ1-1 and V is TRBV11-2; D gene ambiguous. Per the germline V gene, CDR1 is SGHAT and CDR2 is FQNNGV. The CDR3 is made up of 9 amino acids. V lost 8 bases to trimming and J lost 6 bases, with 4 bases between them. The CDR3 reads CASGPEAFF. CDR3 DNA: TGTGCCAGCGGGCCTGAAGCTTTCTTT. The whole variable domain, filled in from reference TRBV11-2 and TRBJ1-1, reads EAGVAQSPRYKIIEKRQSVAFWCNPISGHATLYWYQQILGQGPKLLIQFQNNGVVDDSQLPKDRFSAERLKGVDSTLKIQPAKLEDSAVYLCASGPEAFFGQGTRLTVV.

The CDR3 reads CASSPTPTDTQYF. CDR3 sequence (DNA): TGTGCCAGCAGCCCGACCCCGACAGATACGCAGTATTTT. The V gene is TRBV7-3, the J gene TRBJ2-3; D uncertain. The germline gives CDR1 SGHTA, CDR2 FQGTGA. The CDR3 sequence is 13 residues long. V was shortened by 5 bases and J by 3 bases, with 9 bases between the two germline ends. The full variable domain, with the rest looked up from reference TRBV7-3 and TRBJ2-3, is GAGVSQTPSNKVTEKGKYVELRCDPISGHTALYWYRQSLGQGPEFLIYFQGTGAADDSGLPNDRFFAVRPEGSVSTLKIQRTERGDSAVYLCASSPTPTDTQYFGPGTRLTVL.

The chain is built from TRBV7-8 and TRBJ2-7; D may correspond to TRBD1 or TRBD2 (5 bases each). From germline, CDR1 is SGHVS and CDR2 FQNEAQ. The V and J ends lost 5 bases and 1 base respectively, with 15 bases between them. The CDR3 runs to 15 residues. The CDR3 spells CASSLGTPASYEQYF. The DNA for the CDR3 is TGTGCCAGCAGCCTGGGGACGCCAGCTTCCTACGAGCAGTACTTC. The full variable domain, in which reference TRBV7-8 and TRBJ2-7 provide the parts outside the CDR3, is GAGVSQSPRYKVAKRGQDVALRCDPISGHVSLFWYQQALGQGPEFLTYFQNEAQLDKSGLPSDRFFAERPEGSVSTLKIQRTQQEDSAVYLCASSLGTPASYEQYFGPGTRLTVT.

This clone was recorded only once. The chain is built from TRBV30 and TRBJ1-1, with D possibly being TRBD1 (6 bases). Germline V gene lookup returns CDR1 GTSNPN and CDR2 SVGIG (reference sequence). Trimming stripped 6 bases from V and 1 base from J, with 12 bases between. The CDR3 runs to 13 residues. The CDR3 region has the DNA TGTGCCTGCCGGACAGTCAAGAACACTGAAGCTTTCTTT. This translates into CACRTVKNTEAFF.

The rearrangement joins TRBV4-2 to TRBJ2-4; 10 nucleotides align to TRBD2. CDR1 LGHNA and CDR2 YNFKEQ come from the germline V gene. There are 17 residues in the CDR3. The trim removed 1 base at V and 3 bases at J, leaving 6 bases unmatched. The CDR3 is CASSQVTSGIGKNIQYF. The CDR3, as DNA: TGTGCCAGCAGCCAAGTAACTAGCGGGATAGGCAAAAACATTCAGTACTTC.

The chain combines TRBV27 with TRBJ2-3; D could derive from TRBD1 or TRBD2 (5 bases each). V gave up 5 bases and J gave up 1 base, with 13 bases separating them. The CDR3 runs 15 residues. Germline lookup yields CDR1 MNHEY and CDR2 SMNVEV (reference sequence). In DNA form, the CDR3 reads TGTGCCAGCAGTCCTTCTGGGACCGGCACAGATACGCAGTATTTT. Amino acid sequence: CASSPSGTGTDTQYF.